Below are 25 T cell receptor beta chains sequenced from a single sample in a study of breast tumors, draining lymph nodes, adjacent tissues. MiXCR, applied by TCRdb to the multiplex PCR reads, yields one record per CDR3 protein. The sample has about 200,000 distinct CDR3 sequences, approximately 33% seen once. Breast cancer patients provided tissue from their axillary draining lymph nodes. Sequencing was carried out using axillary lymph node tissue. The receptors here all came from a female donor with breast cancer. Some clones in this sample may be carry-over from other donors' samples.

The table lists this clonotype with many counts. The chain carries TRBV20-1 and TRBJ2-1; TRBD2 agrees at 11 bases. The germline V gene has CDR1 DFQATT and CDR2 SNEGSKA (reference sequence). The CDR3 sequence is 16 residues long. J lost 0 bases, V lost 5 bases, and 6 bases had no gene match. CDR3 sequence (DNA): TGCAGTGCTTCTCCACTAGCGGGAGCCTCCTACAATGAGCAGTTCTTC. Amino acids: CSASPLAGASYNEQFF.

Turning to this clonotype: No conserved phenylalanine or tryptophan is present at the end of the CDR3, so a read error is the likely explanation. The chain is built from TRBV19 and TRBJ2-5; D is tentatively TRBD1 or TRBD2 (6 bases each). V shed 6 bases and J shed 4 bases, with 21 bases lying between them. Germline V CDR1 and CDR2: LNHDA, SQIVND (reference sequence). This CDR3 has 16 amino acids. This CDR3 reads CASSPRTGAFGETQYS. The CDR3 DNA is TGTGCCAGTAGCCCGAGGACGGGGGCGTTCGGAGAGACCCAGTACTCC.

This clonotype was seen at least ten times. The CDR3 loop reads CATQGKSTDTQYF. CDR3 DNA sequence: TGTGCCACCCAGGGTAAGAGCACAGATACGCAGTATTTT. J is TRBJ2-3 and V is TRBV10-3; D is perhaps TRBD1 (5 bases). V lost 10 bases and J lost 0, with 11 bases in between. The CDR3 contains 13 residues. Germline CDR1 ENHRY, CDR2 SYGVKD.

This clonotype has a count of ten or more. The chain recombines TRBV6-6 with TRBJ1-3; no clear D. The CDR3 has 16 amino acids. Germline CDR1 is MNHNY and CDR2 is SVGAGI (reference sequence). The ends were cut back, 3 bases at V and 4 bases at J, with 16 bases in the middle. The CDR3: CASSYRPDLGGNTIYF. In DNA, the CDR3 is TGTGCCAGCAGTTATAGGCCCGACTTGGGAGGAAACACCATATATTTT.

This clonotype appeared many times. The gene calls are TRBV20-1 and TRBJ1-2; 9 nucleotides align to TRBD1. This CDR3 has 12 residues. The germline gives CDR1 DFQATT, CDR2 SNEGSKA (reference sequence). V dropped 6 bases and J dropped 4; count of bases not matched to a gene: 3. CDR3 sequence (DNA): TGCAGTGCCCCGACAGGGGGCTATGGCTACACCTTC. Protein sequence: CSAPTGGYGYTF.

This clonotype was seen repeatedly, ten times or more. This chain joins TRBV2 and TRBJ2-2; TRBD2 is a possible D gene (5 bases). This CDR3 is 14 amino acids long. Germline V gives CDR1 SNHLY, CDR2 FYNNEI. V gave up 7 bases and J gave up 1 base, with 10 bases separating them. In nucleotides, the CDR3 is TGTGCCAGCAACGGGGAGCTGAACACCGGGGAGCTGTTTTTT. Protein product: CASNGELNTGELFF.

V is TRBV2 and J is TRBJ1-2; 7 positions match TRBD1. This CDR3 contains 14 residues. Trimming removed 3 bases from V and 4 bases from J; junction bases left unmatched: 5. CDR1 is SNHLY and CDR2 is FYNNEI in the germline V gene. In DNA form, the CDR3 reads TGTGCCAGCAGTGACAGGGGGGGGATCTATGGCTACACCTTC. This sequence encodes CASSDRGGIYGYTF.

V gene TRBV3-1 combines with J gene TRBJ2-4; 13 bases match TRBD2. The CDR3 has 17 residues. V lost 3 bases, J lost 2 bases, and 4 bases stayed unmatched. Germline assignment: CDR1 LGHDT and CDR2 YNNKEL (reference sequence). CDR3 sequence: CASSHRTSGGPKNIQYF. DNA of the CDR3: TGTGCCAGCAGCCATAGGACTAGCGGGGGCCCCAAAAACATTCAGTACTTC.

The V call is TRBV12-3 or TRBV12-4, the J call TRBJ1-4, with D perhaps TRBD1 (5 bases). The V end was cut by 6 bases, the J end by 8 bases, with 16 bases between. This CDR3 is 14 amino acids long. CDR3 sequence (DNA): TGTGCCAGCAGCTTGCCCGCGGGGGGAGAAAAACTGTTTTTT. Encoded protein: CASSLPAGGEKLFF.

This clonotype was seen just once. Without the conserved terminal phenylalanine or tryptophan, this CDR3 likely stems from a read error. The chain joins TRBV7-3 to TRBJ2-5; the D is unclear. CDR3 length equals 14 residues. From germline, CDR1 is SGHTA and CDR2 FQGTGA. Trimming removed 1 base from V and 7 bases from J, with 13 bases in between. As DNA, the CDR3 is TGTGCCAGCAGCTTAAATGCTGGGGAAGGGACCCAGTACCTC. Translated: CASSLNAGEGTQYL.

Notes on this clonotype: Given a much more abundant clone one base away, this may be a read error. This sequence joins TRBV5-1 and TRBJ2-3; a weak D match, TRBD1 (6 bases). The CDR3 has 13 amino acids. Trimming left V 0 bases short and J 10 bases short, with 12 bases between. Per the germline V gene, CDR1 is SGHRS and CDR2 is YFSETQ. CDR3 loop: CASSLDRANAQYF. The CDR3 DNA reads TGCGCCAGCAGCTTGGACAGGGCTAATGCGCAGTATTTT.

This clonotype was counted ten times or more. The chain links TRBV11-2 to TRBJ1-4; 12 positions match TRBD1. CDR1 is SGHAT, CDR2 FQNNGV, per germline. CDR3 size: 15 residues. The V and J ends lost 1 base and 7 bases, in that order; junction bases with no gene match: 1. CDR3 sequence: CASSLGGQGAEKLFF. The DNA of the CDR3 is TGTGCCAGCAGCTTAGGGGGACAGGGGGCTGAAAAACTGTTTTTT.

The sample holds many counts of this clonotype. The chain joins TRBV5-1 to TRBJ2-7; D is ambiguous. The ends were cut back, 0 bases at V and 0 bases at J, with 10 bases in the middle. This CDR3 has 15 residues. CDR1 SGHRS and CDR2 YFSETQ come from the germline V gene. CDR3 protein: CASSLVGSNSYEQYF. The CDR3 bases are TGCGCCAGCAGCTTGGTAGGGTCCAACTCCTACGAGCAGTACTTC.

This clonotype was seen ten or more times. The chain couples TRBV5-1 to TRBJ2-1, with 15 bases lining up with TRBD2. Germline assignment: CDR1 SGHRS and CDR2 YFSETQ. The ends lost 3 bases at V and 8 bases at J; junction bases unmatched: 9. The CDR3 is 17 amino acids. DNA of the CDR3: TGCGCCAGCAGCTCCAACGGACTAGCGGGAGGGGTCTATGAGCAGTTCTTC. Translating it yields CASSSNGLAGGVYEQFF. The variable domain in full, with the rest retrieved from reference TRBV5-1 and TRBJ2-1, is KAGVTQTPRYLIKTRGQQVTLSCSPISGHRSVSWYQQTPGQGLQFLFEYFSETQRNKGNFPGRFSGRQFSNSRSEMNVSTLELGDSALYLCASSSNGLAGGVYEQFFGPGTRLTVL.

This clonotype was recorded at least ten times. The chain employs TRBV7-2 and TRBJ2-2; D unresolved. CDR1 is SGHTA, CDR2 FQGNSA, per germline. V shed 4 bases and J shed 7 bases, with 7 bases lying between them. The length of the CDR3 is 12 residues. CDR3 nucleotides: TGTGCCAGCAGCTCAGATAGCGGGGAGCTGTTTTTT. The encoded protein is CASSSDSGELFF.

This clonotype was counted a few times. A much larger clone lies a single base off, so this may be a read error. The CDR3 DNA sequence: TGTGCCAGCAGTCCGACAGGGAAACCGAATCAGCCCCAGCATTTT. Its protein product is CASSPTGKPNQPQHF. The rearrangement uses TRBV6-6 and TRBJ1-5; TRBD1 aligns across 7 bases. Germline lookup yields CDR1 MNHNY and CDR2 SVGAGI (reference sequence). The CDR3 totals 15 residues. Trimming cost V 5 bases and J 4 bases; bases outside gene matches: 8.

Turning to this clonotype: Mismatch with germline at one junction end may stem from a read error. CDR3 sequence reads: CASSPTSGSSGELLF. The CDR3 region has the DNA TGTGCCAGCAGCCCGACTAGCGGGAGCAGCGGGGAGCTGCTTTTT. The V call is TRBV7-3, the J call TRBJ2-2, with 12 nucleotides matching TRBD2. Per the germline V gene, CDR1 is SGHTA and CDR2 is FQGTGA. This CDR3 contains 15 residues.

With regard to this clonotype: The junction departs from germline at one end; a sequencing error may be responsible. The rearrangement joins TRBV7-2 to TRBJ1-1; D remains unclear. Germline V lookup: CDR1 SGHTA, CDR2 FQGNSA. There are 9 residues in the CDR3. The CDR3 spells CASSERTIF. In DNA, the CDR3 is TGTGCCAGCAGCGAGCGGACGATTTTT.

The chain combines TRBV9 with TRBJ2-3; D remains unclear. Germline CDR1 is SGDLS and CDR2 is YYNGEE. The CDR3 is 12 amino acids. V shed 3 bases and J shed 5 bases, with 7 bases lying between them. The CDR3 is CASSGGIDTQYF. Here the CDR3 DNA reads TGTGCCAGCAGCGGGGGTATAGATACGCAGTATTTT.

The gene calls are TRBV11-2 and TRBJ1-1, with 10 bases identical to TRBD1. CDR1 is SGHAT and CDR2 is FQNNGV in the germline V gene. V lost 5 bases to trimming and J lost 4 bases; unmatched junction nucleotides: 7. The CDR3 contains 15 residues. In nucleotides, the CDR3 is TGTGCCAGCAGCAACCGGGACAGGGGCCCCACTGAAGCTTTCTTT. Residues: CASSNRDRGPTEAFF.

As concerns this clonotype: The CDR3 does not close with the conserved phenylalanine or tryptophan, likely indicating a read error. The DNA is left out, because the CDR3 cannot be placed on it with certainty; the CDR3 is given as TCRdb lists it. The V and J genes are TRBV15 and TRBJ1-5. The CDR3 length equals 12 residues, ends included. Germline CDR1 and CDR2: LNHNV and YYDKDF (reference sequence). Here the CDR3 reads CATSRENQPQHS.

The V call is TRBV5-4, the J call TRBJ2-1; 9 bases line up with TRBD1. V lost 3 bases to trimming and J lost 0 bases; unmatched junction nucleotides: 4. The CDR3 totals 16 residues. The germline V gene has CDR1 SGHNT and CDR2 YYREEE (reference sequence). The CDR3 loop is CASSSPGQGSYNEQFF. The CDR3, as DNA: TGTGCCAGCAGCTCCCCGGGACAGGGCTCCTACAATGAGCAGTTCTTC. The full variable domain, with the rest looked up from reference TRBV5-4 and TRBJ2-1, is ETGVTQSPTHLIKTRGQQVTLRCSSQSGHNTVSWYQQALGQGPQFIFQYYREEENGRGNFPPRFSGLQFPNYSSELNVNALELDDSALYLCASSSPGQGSYNEQFFGPGTRLTVL.

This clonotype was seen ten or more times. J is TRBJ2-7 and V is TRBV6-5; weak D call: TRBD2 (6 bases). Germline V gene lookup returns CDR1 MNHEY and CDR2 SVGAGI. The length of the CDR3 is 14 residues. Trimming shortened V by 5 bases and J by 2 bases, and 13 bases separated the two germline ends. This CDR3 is CASSRDSEAYEQYF. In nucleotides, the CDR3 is TGTGCCAGCAGTCGGGACTCTGAAGCCTACGAGCAGTACTTC.

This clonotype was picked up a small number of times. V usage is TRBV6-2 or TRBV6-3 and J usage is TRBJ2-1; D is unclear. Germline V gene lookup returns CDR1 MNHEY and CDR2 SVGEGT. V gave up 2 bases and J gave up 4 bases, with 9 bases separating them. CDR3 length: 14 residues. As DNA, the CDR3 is TGTGCCAGCAGTTACCCCCGAGGATACAATGAGCAGTTCTTC. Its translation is CASSYPRGYNEQFF.

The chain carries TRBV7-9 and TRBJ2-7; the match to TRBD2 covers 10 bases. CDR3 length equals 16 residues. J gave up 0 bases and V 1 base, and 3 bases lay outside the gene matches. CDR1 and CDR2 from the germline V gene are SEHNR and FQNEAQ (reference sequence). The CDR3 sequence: CASSLGLAGISYEQYF. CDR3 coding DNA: TGTGCCAGCAGCTTAGGACTAGCGGGTATCTCCTACGAGCAGTACTTC.